These 11 T cell receptor beta chains were all obtained from the same sample, sequenced in a study of cytomegalovirus exposure and HLA in healthy donors. The primer mix had 60 Vbeta and 13 Jbeta primers. Assay used: immunoSEQ multiplex PCR; TCRdb lists only in-frame clones, some missing. This table has 90,000 to 100,000 clones, approximately 76% appearing once. The specimen sequenced was PBMCs. These receptor sequences come from an older woman in good health and CMV-seropositive.

The chain links TRBV30 to TRBJ1-3; D gene ambiguous. There are 14 residues in the CDR3. Germline CDR1 reads GTSNPN; CDR2 reads SVGIG (reference sequence). Deletions cut 0 bases from V and 0 bases from J, with 6 bases between. The CDR3 protein is CAWSVGDSGNTIYF. CDR3 in DNA: TGTGCCTGGAGTGTAGGAGACTCTGGAAACACCATATATTTT.

This clone was observed a single time. This chain joins TRBV28 and TRBJ1-2; 11 bases match TRBD1. The CDR3 is made up of 13 amino acids. Germline values: CDR1 MDHEN, CDR2 SYDVKM. The V segment lost 6 bases and the J segment 4 bases; nucleotides outside the gene matches: 1. The CDR3 DNA reads TGTGCCAGCAGGGGGACAGGGGGCTATGGCTACACCTTC. It encodes CASRGTGGYGYTF.

This rearrangement joins TRBV18 to TRBJ1-4; tentative D call: TRBD1 (6 bases). The germline V gene has CDR1 KGHSH and CDR2 LQKENI. Trimming shortened V by 5 bases and J by 8 bases, and 12 bases separated the two germline ends. The CDR3 is 13 amino acids. The CDR3: CASSTDRVEKLFF. In nucleotides, the CDR3 is TGTGCCAGCTCAACGGACAGAGTAGAAAAACTGTTTTTT. The full variable domain, in which reference TRBV18 and TRBJ1-4 provide the parts outside the CDR3, is NAGVMQNPRHLVRRRGQEARLRCSPMKGHSHVYWYRQLPEEGLKFMVYLQKENIIDESGMPKERFSAEFPKEGPSILRIQQVVRGDSAAYFCASSTDRVEKLFFGSGTQLSVL.

DNA for the CDR3: TGTGCCAGCAGCCCCCAAGGACTAGCGGGAGTTGGTGAGCAGTACTTC. Translating it yields CASSPQGLAGVGEQYF. This rearrangement joins TRBV7-9 to TRBJ2-7, with TRBD2 matching 13 bases. This CDR3 is built from 16 residues. In germline, CDR1 is SEHNR, CDR2 FQNEAQ (reference sequence). V dropped 5 bases and J dropped 7; count of bases not matched to a gene: 11.

The chain combines TRBV6-5 with TRBJ1-3; possibly TRBD1 for D (6 bases). This CDR3 region has 16 residues. Trimming cost V 0 bases and J 2 bases, with 11 bases left between them. Germline V gives CDR1 MNHEY, CDR2 SVGAGI. CDR3: CASSYSMAGAGNTIYF. The CDR3 nucleotides read TGTGCCAGCAGTTACTCGATGGCAGGGGCTGGAAACACCATATATTTT.

This clone was seen more than once but under ten times. This chain links TRBV5-1 with TRBJ1-1, with 9 bases aligning to TRBD1. Germline V gene sequence: CDR1 SGHRS, CDR2 YFSETQ. The CDR3 loop spans 14 amino acids. V lost 4 bases to trimming and J lost 5 bases; unmatched junction nucleotides: 6. The CDR3 loop is CASSATGGATEAFF. DNA of the CDR3: TGCGCCAGCAGCGCTACAGGGGGCGCTACTGAAGCTTTCTTT.

V is TRBV6-1 and J is TRBJ2-7; 13 bases fit TRBD2. J lost 3 bases, V lost 4 bases, and 3 bases had no gene match. Germline CDR1 MNHNS, CDR2 SASEGT. The CDR3 has 15 residues. This CDR3 is CASSAGTSGVYEQYF. Written as DNA, the CDR3 is TGTGCCAGCAGTGCAGGGACTAGCGGGGTCTACGAGCAGTACTTC.

The chain combines TRBV27 with TRBJ2-1; the D gene is possibly TRBD2 (5 bases). This CDR3 comprises 13 residues. Trimming took 11 bases from V and 0 from J, leaving 11 bases between them. Germline CDR1 is MNHEY and CDR2 is SMNVEV (reference sequence). The CDR3 loop is CAGRESSYNEQFF. CDR3 DNA sequence: TGTGCCGGGAGAGAGAGCTCCTACAATGAGCAGTTCTTC.

This rearrangement joins TRBV19 to TRBJ2-1; 12 bases align to TRBD2. CDR3 length: 14 amino acids. Looked up from germline, CDR1 is LNHDA and CDR2 is SQIVND (reference sequence). V was pared by 11 bases and J by 8 bases, with 10 bases of the junction left unmatched. In DNA form, the CDR3 reads TGTGCCGCCTCGACTAGCGGGAGAGGGGATGAGCAGTTCTTC. This sequence encodes CAASTSGRGDEQFF.

This rearrangement joins TRBV6-5 to TRBJ1-5; a possible D gene is TRBD1 (5 bases). Trimming pared 0 bases from V and 0 bases from J, leaving 9 bases between. This CDR3 has 16 residues. CDR1 and CDR2 (germline): MNHEY, SVGAGI. CDR3 sequence: CASSYSSRDSNQPQHF. The CDR3, as DNA: TGTGCCAGCAGTTACTCGAGCAGGGATAGCAATCAGCCCCAGCATTTT.

The chain joins TRBV6-1 to TRBJ2-7; 12 nucleotides match TRBD2. Germline values: CDR1 MNHNS, CDR2 SASEGT. The V gene end was trimmed by 5 bases and the J gene end by 2 bases; junction bases not matched to a gene: 1. The CDR3 covers 14 residues. Here the CDR3 DNA reads TGTGCCAGCAGTACTAGCGGGAGGCCCTACGAGCAGTACTTC. Translated, it gives CASSTSGRPYEQYF.